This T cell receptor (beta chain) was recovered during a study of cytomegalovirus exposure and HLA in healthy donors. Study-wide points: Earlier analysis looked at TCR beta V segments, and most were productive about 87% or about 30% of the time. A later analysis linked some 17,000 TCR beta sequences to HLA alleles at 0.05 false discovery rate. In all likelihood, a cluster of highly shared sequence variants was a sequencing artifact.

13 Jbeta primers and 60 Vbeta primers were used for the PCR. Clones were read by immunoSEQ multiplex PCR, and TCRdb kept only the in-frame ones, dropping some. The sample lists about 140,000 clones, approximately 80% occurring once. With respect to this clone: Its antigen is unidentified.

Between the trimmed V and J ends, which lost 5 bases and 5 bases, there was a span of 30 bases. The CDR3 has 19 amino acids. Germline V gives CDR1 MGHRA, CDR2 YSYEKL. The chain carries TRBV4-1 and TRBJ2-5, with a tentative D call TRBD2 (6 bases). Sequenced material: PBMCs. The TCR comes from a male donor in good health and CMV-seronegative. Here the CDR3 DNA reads TGCGCCAGCAGCGGTGCCTCGGGGGATTTGCTTCCAACAATGGAGACCCAGTACTTC. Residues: CASSGASGDLLPTMETQYF.